Detailed here is one TCR beta chain. These data originate in a study of blood T cell repertoires in COVID-19. Profiling relied on immunoSEQ multiplex PCR, and the TCRdb table lists in-frame clones only, not all of them. The profile covers around 250,000 clones, with more than 85% appearing a single time and less than 3.5% taken by the ten largest. The study drew participants aged about 18 to 95 years from approximately 25 US areas. Allocation to cohorts depended on clinical history reported by the participants. This CDR3 has 16 residues. Germline values: CDR1 SGHRS, CDR2 YFSETQ. V lost 4 bases to trimming and J lost 2 bases; unmatched junction nucleotides: 8.

This TCR was sampled from a man aged 40-49 years who had been exposed to COVID-19. This chain joins TRBV5-1 and TRBJ1-4, with TRBD1 identical over 7 bases. Sequencing was carried out using PBMCs or T cells enriched from blood (not recorded which). The CDR3 region has the DNA TGCGCCAGCAGCCTCCACGGACAGGTTACTAATGAAAAACTGTTTTTT. Its protein is CASSLHGQVTNEKLFF.